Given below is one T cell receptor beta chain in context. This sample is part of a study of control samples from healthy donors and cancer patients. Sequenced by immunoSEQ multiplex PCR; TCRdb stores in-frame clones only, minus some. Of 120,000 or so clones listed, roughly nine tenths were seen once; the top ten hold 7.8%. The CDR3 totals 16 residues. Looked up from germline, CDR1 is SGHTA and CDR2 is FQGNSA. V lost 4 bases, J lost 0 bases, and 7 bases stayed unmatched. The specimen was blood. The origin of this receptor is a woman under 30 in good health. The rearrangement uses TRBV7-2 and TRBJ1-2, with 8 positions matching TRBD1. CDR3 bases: TGTGCCAGCAGCTGGATGGGGACAGGCGCTAACTATGGCTACACCTTC. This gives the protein CASSWMGTGANYGYTF.